This record covers a single T cell receptor (beta chain). Some clones are missing from TCRdb's copy, which holds only in-frame ones; the method was immunoSEQ multiplex PCR. Here the sample spans some 140,000 clones, roughly 96% being singletons. This specimen belongs to a study of T cell changes during pregnancy in multiple sclerosis. The clonotype originates from a female donor with multiple sclerosis, enrolled in a pregnancy study. Material: peripheral blood, obtained after pregnancy.

This CDR3 is CASSGGASGATGELFF. The DNA of the CDR3 is TGTGCCAGCAGTGGGGGGGCTAGCGGAGCTACCGGGGAGCTGTTTTTT. J is TRBJ2-2 and V is TRBV6-1, with D maybe TRBD2 (7 bases). This CDR3 region has 16 residues. Germline V gives CDR1 MNHNS, CDR2 SASEGT. The V end lost 4 bases, the J end lost 5 bases, and 17 bases lay between the germline ends.